This T cell receptor (beta chain) derives from a study of shared clonotypes between healthy human individuals (dated by TCRdb to 2018 to 2021). With respect to the entire study: The cohort comprised a couple of women and a few men aged 18 to 49 years. To estimate repertoire size and how much clonotype sharing occurs between individuals, the study deeply sequenced the blood TCR repertoires of a handful of healthy adults. Between about 0.8 and 9 billion PBMCs per donor were obtained by leukapheresis. Per donor, three plates each were used for CD4 naive and CD4 memory, two for CD8 naive, and one for CD8 memory. Libraries were prepared and TCR repertoires were sequenced by different laboratories using diverse techniques, in order to increase sequencing depth and limit assay-specific biases. Study-wide findings and limitations: Clonotypes shared by all four sorted-subset donors showed higher generation probabilities than non-shared clonotypes. Sampling was restricted to blood, and TCR repertoires in tissues likely differ from the TCR repertoires found in blood. Pairwise subsampling indicated that sequencing depth was expected to affect the degree of clonotype sharing among donors. Incomplete sequencing was indicated by rarefaction of sorted-subset datasets, despite the large sequencing depth. Naive subsets generally had larger estimated clonotype richness than memory subsets. Because the study included a small number of donors, the genetic and exposure-history diversity represented was limited. When several donors were compared, the shared fraction of clonotypes was about 5.4% for naive CD4, around 3.6% for naive CD8, more than 2% for memory CD4, and 0.35% to 0.5% for memory CD8.

Using the deep immunoSEQ assay, TCR CDR3 regions were amplified from genomic DNA by multiplex PCR. Extracted genomic DNA from each cell subset was spread evenly across all wells of several immunoSEQ 96-well plates, with each plate serving as a replicate. For sorted subsets, each replicate PCR was loaded with roughly 0.2 ug genomic DNA, equivalent to 30,000 to 35,000 T cell genomes. The purified libraries were quantified using a Qubit 3.0 fluorometer, sized with a Bioanalyzer 2100, and then quantified again using the KAPA Library Quantification kit. Each immunoSEQ 96-well plate was sequenced on its own single-read 150-cycle Illumina NextSeq 550 flow cell. As for the original processing: Because the immunoSEQ output held only junctional sequences and lacked quality scores, the filtering could not match the filtering applied to full-length reads. Sequences were annotated with PyIR, a Python wrapper for IgBLAST v1.9, and V/J genes and CDR3 were assigned using IMGT germline references. Reads were removed for weak V/J assignments (E-value above 1e-6), missing CDR3, stop codons, out-of-frame junctions, or ambiguous translated residues. V3J clonotypes were defined as sequences sharing the same inferred V gene, J gene, and CDR3 amino acid sequence. Percentage overlap between repertoires was computed as shared unique clonotypes divided by the size of the smaller repertoire. RTK rarefaction, the Chao1 estimator, and Recon v2.1 estimates of unobserved clonotypes were used to assess repertoire richness. Generation probabilities were computed with OLGA for all TCRbeta clonotypes obtained by the gDNA method from several donors. The table comes from immuneACCESS by way of TCRdb, which keeps in-frame sequences with V and J called. Part of the clones is missing from these tables; in studies checked, under half for an unresolved V gene and the rest for unknown reasons. That table supplies the V and J calls and clone size; D and trimming were determined from the DNA. The sample includes nearly 2 million clones, with about 95% observed a single time. The ten largest make up more than 0.95% of the sample.

In the case of this clone: What antigen it recognizes has not been identified. No qualities accompany the bases; no much larger clone lies one base away.

For the CD8 naive samples, CD45RO-negative cells were positively selected for CCR7, yielding a CD45RA+CCR7+ population from which TemRA cells were excluded. The donors were healthy, HIV-negative adults who had no recently reported acute infections or vaccinations. Every donor was a Caucasian adult living in Nashville, Tennessee, USA. Blood was collected by leukapheresis, and PBMCs were isolated by Ficoll-Histopaque density gradient centrifugation and then cryopreserved in liquid nitrogen vapor phase. Analytical flow cytometry was used to check the purity and quantity of each magnetically sorted T cell population. Genomic DNA was isolated from every sorted fraction and measured by UV absorbance on a Nanodrop 2000c. The sequence was obtained from a man aged 18 to 30 in good health. The sample comprised naive CD8+ T cells sorted from blood. Sample cell subset or site, as interpreted from the label and publication: CD45RA+CCR7+.

The CDR3 amino acid sequence is: CASSPSLLDRPNYGYTF. The DNA is as follows: TGTGCCAGCAGCCCCTCCCTCTTGGACAGGCCTAACTATGGCTACACCTTC. The sequence is built from TRBV7-9 and TRBJ1-2; TRBD1 matches 7 bases in the middle. Trimming takes 5 bases off V and 0 bases off J; junction bases not matched to a gene: 12. Measured from the cysteine to the phenylalanine, the CDR3 is 17 residues long. Solely the CDR3 DNA is kept, with 51 bases framed from the first base. CDR1 and CDR2, looked up from the germline V gene (reference sequence), are SEHNR and FQNEAQ.